Sequencing of this T cell receptor (beta chain) was carried out in a study of molecular identifiers for immune sequencing clone quantification. Looked up from germline, CDR1 is SGHRS and CDR2 is YFSETQ. J lost 0 bases, V lost 0 bases, and 2 bases had no gene match. This CDR3 is built from 15 residues. As previously described, bulk TCR libraries were made using listed TCR primers. Each CDR3 protein is one row after TCRdb ran MiXCR on the PCR reads. The table shows some 93,000 distinct CDR3 sequences, with around 23% occurring only once. Using 10%, 30% or 50% RNA, naive CD8 libraries were derived from approximately 20,000 to 1,000,000 sorted cells.

The sequence was obtained from a human donor in good health. Some libraries in this study had Jurkat cell RNA spiked in. The sequencing sample was made of naive CD8+ T cells from blood, with Jurkat cell RNA spiked in. The sample's subset: FACS-sorted CD8+CD4-CCR7+CD45RA+ naive T cells. The chain carries TRBV5-1 and TRBJ2-7; 8 bases align to TRBD2. Written as DNA, the CDR3 is TGCGCCAGCAGCTTGGGTAGCGGGGCCTCCTACGAGCAGTACTTC. Its translation is CASSLGSGASYEQYF.